This T cell receptor beta chain is drawn from a study of Graves' ophthalmopathy and Graves' hyperthyroidism. Turning to this clonotype: Its antigen is unknown.

CDR1 is MNHEY, CDR2 SVGEGT, per germline. The CDR3 consists of 16 residues. The V end lost 4 bases, the J end lost 4 bases, and 16 bases lay between the germline ends. Findings and limits, study-wide: It was with 70.59% sensitivity and about 72% specificity that the model predicted ophthalmopathy progression.

Amplified TCR beta CDR3 regions were obtained using RNA transcripts as template. RT-PCR was first run with HTBI primers, then multiplex PCR in a second round. TCRdb itself ran the multiplex PCR reads through MiXCR, one entry per CDR3 protein. The repertoire holds approximately 700,000 distinct CDR3 sequences, 35% to 50% seen once, with 35% to 55% in the top ten. The genes are TRBV6-2 or TRBV6-3 and TRBJ2-2; unclear D gene. The sequenced sample was peripheral blood. The source of this sequence is an adult man with Graves' ophthalmopathy. CDR3 DNA: TGTGCCAGCAGTTCCTCGTCAGCTGGTGGCACCGGGGAGCTGTTTTTT. Its protein is CASSSSSAGGTGELFF.